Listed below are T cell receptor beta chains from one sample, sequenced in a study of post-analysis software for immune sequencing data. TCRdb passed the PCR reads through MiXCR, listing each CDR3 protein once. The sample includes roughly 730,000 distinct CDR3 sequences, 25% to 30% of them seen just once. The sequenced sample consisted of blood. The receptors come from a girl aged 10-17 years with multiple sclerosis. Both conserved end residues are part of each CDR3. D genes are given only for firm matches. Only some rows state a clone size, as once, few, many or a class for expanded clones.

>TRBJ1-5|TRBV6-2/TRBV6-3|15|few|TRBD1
CASRRTGVDRWPQHF
TGTGCCAGCAGGAGGACAGGGGTCGATCGGTGGCCCCAGCATTTT
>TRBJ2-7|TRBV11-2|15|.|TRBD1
CASSLAGQGLYEQYF
TGTGCCAGCAGCTTGGCAGGACAGGGTCTTTACGAGCAGTACTTC
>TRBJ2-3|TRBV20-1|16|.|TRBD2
CSARDRGRALGDTQYF
TGCAGTGCTAGAGATCGGGGGAGGGCCCTGGGAGATACGCAGTATTTT
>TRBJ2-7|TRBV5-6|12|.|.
CASSVNFNEQYF
TGTGCCAGCAGCGTGAATTTCAACGAGCAGTACTTC
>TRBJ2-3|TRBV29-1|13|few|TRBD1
CSADRVGTDTQYF
TGCAGCGCTGACAGGGTGGGCACAGATACGCAGTATTTT
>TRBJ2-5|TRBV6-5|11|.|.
CASRIGETQYF
TGTGCCAGCAGGATAGGGGAGACCCAGTACTTC
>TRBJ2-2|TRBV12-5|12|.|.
CASGFGTGELFF
TGTGCTAGTGGTTTTGGCACCGGGGAGCTGTTTTTT
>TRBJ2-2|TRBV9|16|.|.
CASSVAGTSLTGELFF
TGTGCCAGCAGCGTAGCTGGGACTTCTCTCACCGGGGAGCTGTTTTTT
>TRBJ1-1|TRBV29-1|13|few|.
CSVAPGLNTEAFF
TGCAGCGTTGCCCCAGGACTGAACACTGAAGCTTTCTTT
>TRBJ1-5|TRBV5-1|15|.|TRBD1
CASSLSAGGNQPQHF
TGCGCCAGCAGCTTGAGTGCAGGGGGAAATCAGCCCCAGCATTTT
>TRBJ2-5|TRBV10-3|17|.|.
CAISESRSYGHKETQCF
TGTGCCATCAGTGAGTCGAGGTCTTACGGTCACAAAGAGACCCAGTGCTTC
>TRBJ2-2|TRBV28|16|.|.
CASTLRPTGGTGELFF
TGTGCCAGCACTCTAAGGCCTACCGGGGGCACCGGGGAGCTGTTTTTT
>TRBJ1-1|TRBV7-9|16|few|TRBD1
CASSPDRAYINTEAFF
TGTGCCAGCAGCCCGGACAGGGCATACATAAACACTGAAGCTTTCTTT
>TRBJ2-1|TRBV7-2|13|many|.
CASSWLGDNEQFF
TGTGCCAGCAGTTGGCTTGGGGACAATGAGCAGTTCTTC
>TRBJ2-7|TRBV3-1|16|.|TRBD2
CASGPLGPSGTYEQYF
TGTGCCAGCGGCCCTCTGGGGCCTAGCGGGACCTACGAGCAGTACTTC
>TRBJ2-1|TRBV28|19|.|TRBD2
CASSPGLAGVLLGNNEQFF
TGTGCCAGCAGTCCAGGACTAGCGGGAGTACTTCTCGGAAACAATGAGCAGTTCTTC